This passage covers 18 T cell receptor beta chains from one sample sequenced in a study of T cell responses to AZD1222 COVID-19 vaccine. The assay was immunoSEQ multiplex PCR, and TCRdb's table has in-frame clones only and misses some. Of tens of thousands of clones listed, around nine tenths are singletons. The starting material was peripheral blood, obtained on day 0 of AZD1222 vaccination. The receptor source for this set is an adult in good health.

This clone was seen once. The chain links TRBV30 to TRBJ1-1; weak D call: TRBD1 (6 bases). CDR1 and CDR2 from the germline V gene are GTSNPN and SVGIG (reference sequence). CDR3 length: 13 amino acids. The V end lost 1 base, the J end lost 4 bases, and 10 bases lay between the germline ends. The CDR3 nucleotides are TGTGCCTGGAGTGCGGGGGGGCCCACTGAAGCTTTCTTT. It codes for CAWSAGGPTEAFF.

The chain joins TRBV27 to TRBJ1-1; D possibly corresponds to TRBD1 (6 bases). The CDR3 contains 14 residues. The V gene lost 5 bases and the J gene lost 2 bases, with 12 bases spanning the gap. Germline-derived CDR1 and CDR2 are MNHEY and SMNVEV (reference sequence). CDR3 region: CASSRGDVNTEAFF. The DNA of the CDR3 is TGTGCCAGCAGTAGGGGGGACGTTAACACTGAAGCTTTCTTT.

This chain links TRBV5-1 with TRBJ1-3; 8 bases are shared with TRBD1. Germline V gene lookup returns CDR1 SGHRS and CDR2 YFSETQ. With 4 bases clipped from V and 0 bases from J, the junction kept 9 bases outside the gene matches. The CDR3 has 17 residues. The CDR3 reads CASSPGTGPSSGNTIYF. The CDR3 DNA follows: TGCGCCAGCAGCCCGGGGACAGGTCCGAGCTCTGGAAACACCATATATTTT.

The V gene is TRBV7-3, the J gene TRBJ2-7, with no clear D. The CDR3 has 13 residues. Germline V CDR1 and CDR2: SGHTA, FQGTGA. V lost 5 bases and J lost 4, with 12 bases in between. The DNA of the CDR3 is TGTGCCAGCAGCCCAAACTACGGGTACGAGCAGTACTTC. It is translated as CASSPNYGYEQYF.

This clone has just one count. This chain uses TRBV25-1 with TRBJ1-2; no firm D call. V gave up 6 bases and J gave up 4 bases, with 18 bases separating them. CDR3 length: 15 amino acids. Germline CDR1 MGHDK, CDR2 SYGVNS. CDR3 sequence (DNA): TGTGCCAGCAGGACCGAGGAAGCCTTTGGCTATGGCTACACCTTC. The encoded protein is CASRTEEAFGYGYTF.

In its sample, this clone ranks as medium-sized (0.01 to 0.1%). The CDR3: CASSYEAGHGHEQFF. CDR3 DNA: TGTGCCAGCAGTTACGAGGCAGGTCATGGCCATGAGCAGTTCTTC. V and J are TRBV6-2 or TRBV6-3 and TRBJ2-1, with no clear D. Deletions cut 2 bases from V and 8 bases from J, with 16 bases between. Germline V gene lookup returns CDR1 MNHEY and CDR2 SVGEGT. The CDR3 consists of 15 residues.

This clone came up once. This chain links TRBV5-4 with TRBJ2-3; 12 bases are shared with TRBD2. This CDR3 has 17 amino acids. CDR1 is SGHNT and CDR2 is YYREEE in the germline V gene (reference sequence). Trimming removed 4 bases from V and 2 bases from J; junction bases left unmatched: 8. The CDR3: CASSLGLAGIVTDTQYF. Here the CDR3 DNA reads TGTGCCAGCAGCCTCGGACTAGCGGGGATTGTCACAGATACGCAGTATTTT.

The chain has TRBV2 and TRBJ1-1; unclear D gene. Germline CDR1 reads SNHLY; CDR2 reads FYNNEI. The CDR3 has 11 amino acids. Trimming left V 8 bases short and J 8 bases short, with 12 bases between. The CDR3 here is CASFVEAEAFF. As DNA, the CDR3 is TGTGCCAGCTTCGTCGAAGCCGAAGCTTTCTTT.

The V gene is TRBV6-6, the J gene TRBJ2-5, with TRBD1 matching over 7 bases. The junction had 10 bases not matched to a gene; V was cut back by 7 bases and J by 2 bases. The CDR3 has 15 residues. Looked up from germline, CDR1 is MNHNY and CDR2 is SVGAGI (reference sequence). DNA of the CDR3: TGTGCCAGCACCCACTCCCGGGACAGACAAGAGACCCAGTACTTC. This gives the protein CASTHSRDRQETQYF.

J is TRBJ1-6 and V is TRBV12-3 or TRBV12-4; D unresolved. The CDR3 contains 13 residues. Trimming took 10 bases from V and 7 from J, leaving 14 bases between them. The CDR3 DNA sequence: TGTGCCACCACCCAGTTCCGCAATTCACCCCTCCACTTT. Residues: CATTQFRNSPLHF.

The chain combines TRBV3-1 (or the pseudogene TRBV3-2) with TRBJ2-1; 9 bases agree with TRBD2. V was clipped by 6 bases and J by 1 base; unmatched bases: 4. Germline V gene data show CDR1 as LGHDT and CDR2 as YNNKEL (reference sequence). There are 15 residues in the CDR3. DNA for the CDR3: TGTGCCAGCAGTCCCCTAGCGGGGTCCTACAATGAGCAGTTCTTC. This codes for CASSPLAGSYNEQFF.

The chain joins TRBV20-1 to TRBJ2-3; D is uncertain. Germline V gene lookup returns CDR1 DFQATT and CDR2 SNEGSKA (reference sequence). Trimming stripped 6 bases from V and 5 bases from J, with 9 bases between. This CDR3 is 11 amino acids long. CDR3 nucleotides: TGCAGTGCAAGGCTGATAGATACGCAGTATTTT. Residues: CSARLIDTQYF.

This rearrangement joins TRBV9 to TRBJ1-2; tentatively, D is TRBD1 (5 bases). CDR1 is SGDLS, CDR2 YYNGEE, per germline. The CDR3 is 14 amino acids. The ends were cut back, 2 bases at V and 4 bases at J, with 12 bases in the middle. The CDR3 loop is CASSVGTTSYGYTF. CDR3 DNA: TGTGCCAGCAGCGTTGGGACCACTTCCTATGGCTACACCTTC.

J is TRBJ1-2 and V is TRBV5-1, with D possibly being TRBD1 (6 bases). Germline lookup yields CDR1 SGHRS and CDR2 YFSETQ. V lost 0 bases, J lost 4 bases, and 13 bases lay in between. The CDR3 runs 15 residues. The CDR3 loop is CASSLADGTSYGYTF. The DNA of the CDR3 is TGCGCCAGCAGCTTGGCCGACGGGACAAGCTATGGCTACACCTTC.

The chain recombines TRBV19 with TRBJ2-1; D is ambiguous. The V gene lost 6 bases and the J gene lost 9 bases, with 27 bases spanning the gap. The CDR3 covers 17 residues. Germline CDR1 is LNHDA and CDR2 is SQIVND (reference sequence). The CDR3 DNA sequence: TGTGCCAGTAGGAACAGACTTGCCTCCAATCCGTACGTTGAGCAGTTCTTC. This sequence encodes CASRNRLASNPYVEQFF.

The genes are TRBV29-1 and TRBJ2-3; perhaps TRBD2 as D (5 bases). The CDR3 length is 15 residues. Germline values: CDR1 SQVTM, CDR2 ANQGSEA. V lost 7 bases and J 2 bases, leaving 19 bases between the germline ends. The CDR3 DNA follows: TGCAGCGCAGAACGTACTAGTGGGCCCACAGATACGCAGTATTTT. It yields the protein CSAERTSGPTDTQYF.

The V call is TRBV6-5, the J call TRBJ1-2; D is possibly TRBD1 (5 bases). The CDR3 totals 16 residues. Germline V gives CDR1 MNHEY, CDR2 SVGAGI. Trimming cost V 0 bases and J 8 bases, with 19 bases left between them. The chain's CDR3 is CASSYSEGGALWGYTF. CDR3 DNA sequence: TGTGCCAGCAGTTACTCGGAAGGTGGGGCCTTATGGGGCTACACCTTC.

This clone has only one observation. The rearrangement joins TRBV10-2 to TRBJ2-3; the D call may be TRBD1 or TRBD2 (5 bases each). The CDR3 covers 15 residues. Trimming pared 1 base from V and 0 bases from J, leaving 8 bases between. Per the germline V gene, CDR1 is WSHSY and CDR2 is SAAADI. CDR3 in amino acids: CASSEWGGSTDTQYF. The DNA of the CDR3 is TGCGCCAGCAGTGAGTGGGGCGGGAGCACAGATACGCAGTATTTT.